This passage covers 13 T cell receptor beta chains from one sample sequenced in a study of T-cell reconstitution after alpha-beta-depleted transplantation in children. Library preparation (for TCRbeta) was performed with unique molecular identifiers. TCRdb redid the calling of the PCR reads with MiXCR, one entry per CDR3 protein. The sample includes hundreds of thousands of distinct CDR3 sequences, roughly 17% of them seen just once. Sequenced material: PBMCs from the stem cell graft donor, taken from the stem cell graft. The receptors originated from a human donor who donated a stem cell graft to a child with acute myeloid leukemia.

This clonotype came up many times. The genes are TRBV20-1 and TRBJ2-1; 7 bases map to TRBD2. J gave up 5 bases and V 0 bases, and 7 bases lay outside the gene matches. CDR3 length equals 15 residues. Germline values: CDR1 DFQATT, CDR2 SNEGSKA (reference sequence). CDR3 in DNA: TGCAGTGCTAGAGAGACCCAGCGGGGCAACAATGAGCAGTTCTTC. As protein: CSARETQRGNNEQFF.

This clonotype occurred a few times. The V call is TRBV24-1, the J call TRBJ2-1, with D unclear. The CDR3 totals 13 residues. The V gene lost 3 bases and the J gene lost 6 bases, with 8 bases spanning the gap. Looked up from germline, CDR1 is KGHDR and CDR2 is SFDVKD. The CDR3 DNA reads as TGTGCCACCAGTGATCCCACTGGCAATGAGCAGTTCTTC. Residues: CATSDPTGNEQFF.

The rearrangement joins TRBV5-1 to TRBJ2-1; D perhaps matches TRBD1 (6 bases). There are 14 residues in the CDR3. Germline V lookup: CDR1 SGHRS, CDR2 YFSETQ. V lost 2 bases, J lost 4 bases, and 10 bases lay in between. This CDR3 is CASSFRQGYNEQFF. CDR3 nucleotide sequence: TGCGCCAGCAGCTTCCGTCAGGGGTACAATGAGCAGTTCTTC. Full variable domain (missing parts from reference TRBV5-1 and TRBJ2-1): KAGVTQTPRYLIKTRGQQVTLSCSPISGHRSVSWYQQTPGQGLQFLFEYFSETQRNKGNFPGRFSGRQFSNSRSEMNVSTLELGDSALYLCASSFRQGYNEQFFGPGTRLTVL.

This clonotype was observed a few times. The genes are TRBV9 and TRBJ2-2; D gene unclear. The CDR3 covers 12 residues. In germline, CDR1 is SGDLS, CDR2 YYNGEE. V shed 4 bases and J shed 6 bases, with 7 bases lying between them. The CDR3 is CASSITAGELFF. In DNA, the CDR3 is TGTGCCAGCAGCATTACAGCCGGGGAGCTGTTTTTT.

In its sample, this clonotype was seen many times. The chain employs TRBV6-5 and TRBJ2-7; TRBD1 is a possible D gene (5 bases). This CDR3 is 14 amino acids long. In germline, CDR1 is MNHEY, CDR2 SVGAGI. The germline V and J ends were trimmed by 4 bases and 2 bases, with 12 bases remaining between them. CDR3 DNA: TGTGCCAGCAGTTCATCAGGGAACCCCTACGAGCAGTACGTC. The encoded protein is CASSSSGNPYEQYV.

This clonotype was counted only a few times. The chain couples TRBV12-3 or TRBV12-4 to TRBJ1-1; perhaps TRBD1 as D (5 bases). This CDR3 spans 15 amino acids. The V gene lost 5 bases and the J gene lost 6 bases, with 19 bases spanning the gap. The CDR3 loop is CASSRHGAGGAEAFF. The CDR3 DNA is TGTGCCAGCAGTCGACACGGGGCGGGGGGGGCTGAAGCTTTCTTT.

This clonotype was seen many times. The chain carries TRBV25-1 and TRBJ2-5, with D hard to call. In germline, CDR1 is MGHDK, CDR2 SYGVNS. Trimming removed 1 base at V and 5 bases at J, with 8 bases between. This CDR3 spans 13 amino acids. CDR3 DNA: TGTGCCAGCAGTGAATTCGGCAGGGAGACCCAGTACTTC. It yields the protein CASSEFGRETQYF. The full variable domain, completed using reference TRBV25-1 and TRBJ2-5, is EADIYQTPRYLVIGTGKKITLECSQTMGHDKMYWYQQDPGMELHLIHYSYGVNSTEKGDLSSESTVSRIRTEHFPLTLESARPSHTSQYLCASSEFGRETQYFGPGTRLLVL.

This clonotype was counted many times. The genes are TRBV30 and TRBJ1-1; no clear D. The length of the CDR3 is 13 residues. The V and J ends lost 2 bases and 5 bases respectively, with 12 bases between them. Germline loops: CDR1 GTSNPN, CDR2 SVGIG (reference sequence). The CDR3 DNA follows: TGTGCCTGGAGTAGGGAGGGCCGAACTGAAGCTTTCTTT. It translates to CAWSREGRTEAFF.

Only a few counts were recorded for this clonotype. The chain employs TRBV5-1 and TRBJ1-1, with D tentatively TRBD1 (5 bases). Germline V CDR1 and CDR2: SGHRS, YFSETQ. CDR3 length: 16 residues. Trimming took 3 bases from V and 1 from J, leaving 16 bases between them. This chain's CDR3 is CASSYYSGLKNTEAFF. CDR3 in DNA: TGCGCCAGCAGCTATTATTCGGGACTGAAGAACACTGAAGCTTTCTTT.

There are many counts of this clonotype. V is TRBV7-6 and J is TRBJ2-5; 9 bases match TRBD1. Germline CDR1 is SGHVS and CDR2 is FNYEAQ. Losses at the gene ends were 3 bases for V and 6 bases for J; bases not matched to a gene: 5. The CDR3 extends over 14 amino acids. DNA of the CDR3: TGTGCCAGCAGCTTCACAGGGGGCGCAAAGACCCAGTACTTC. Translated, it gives CASSFTGGAKTQYF.

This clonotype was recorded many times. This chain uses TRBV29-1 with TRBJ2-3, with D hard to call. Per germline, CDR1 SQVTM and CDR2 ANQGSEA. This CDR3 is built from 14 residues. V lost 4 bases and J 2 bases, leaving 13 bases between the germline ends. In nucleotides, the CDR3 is TGCAGCGTTGGTGGGTGGCCAACCACAGATACGCAGTATTTT. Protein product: CSVGGWPTTDTQYF.

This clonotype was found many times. CDR3 bases: TGTGCCAGCAGCTTAGGAGGGACCCCCCAGCATTTT. Its translation is CASSLGGTPQHF. The chain uses TRBV7-9 and TRBJ1-5; the D gene is possibly TRBD1 (5 bases). Germline CDR1 reads SEHNR; CDR2 reads FQNEAQ (reference sequence). This CDR3 contains 12 residues. V gave up 1 base and J gave up 10 bases, with 8 bases separating them.

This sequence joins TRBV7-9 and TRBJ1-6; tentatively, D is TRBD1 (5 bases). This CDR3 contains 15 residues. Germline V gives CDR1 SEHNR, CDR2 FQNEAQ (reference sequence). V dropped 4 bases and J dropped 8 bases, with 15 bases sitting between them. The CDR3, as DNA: TGTGCCAGCAGCTCCGGGACGGGGAGTCATTCACCCCTCCACTTT. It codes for CASSSGTGSHSPLHF.